A selection of T cell receptor beta chains follows, all from one sample in a study of T cells in Graves' hyperthyroidism and ophthalmopathy. TCRdb re-called the multiplex PCR reads with MiXCR, one entry per CDR3 protein. This table has about 55,000 distinct CDR3 sequences, approximately 53% appearing once. The material sequenced was blood. All receptors derive from a woman in her sixties with Graves' ophthalmopathy. Both conserved end residues are part of each CDR3. A D gene is named only where the DNA matches it firmly. Clone size is not always given. Where it is, it says once, few, many or a class for expanded clones.

D: -; size: -; J: TRBJ2-3; V: TRBV20-1; CDR3: CSAKEIADRTEQYF; DNA: TGCAGTGCTAAAGAGATAGCCGACCGGACGGAGCAGTATTTT
D: TRBD1; size: many; J: TRBJ2-7; V: TRBV5-6; CDR3: CASSPGQGLYEQYF; DNA: TGTGCCAGCAGCCCGGGACAGGGGCTCTACGAGCAGTACTTC
D: -; size: few; J: TRBJ1-2; V: TRBV10-3; CDR3: CATSQGANYGYTF; DNA: TGTGCCACCTCACAGGGCGCGAACTATGGCTACACCTTC
D: -; size: many; J: TRBJ2-7; V: TRBV28; CDR3: CASSLYPRGGYEQYF; DNA: TGTGCCAGCAGTTTATACCCACGGGGAGGCTACGAGCAGTACTTC
D: -; size: many; J: TRBJ2-4; V: TRBV19; CDR3: CASSRFRLAKNIQYF; DNA: TGTGCCAGCTCCAGGTTTCGGCTAGCCAAAAACATTCAGTACTTC
D: -; size: once; J: TRBJ1-4; V: TRBV5-1; CDR3: CASSPGANGKLFF; DNA: TGCGCCAGCAGCCCCGGTGCAAATGGAAAACTGTTTTTT
D: -; size: -; J: TRBJ2-7; V: TRBV7-4; CDR3: CASSLAGQGYEQYF; DNA: TGTGCCAGCAGTTTAGCGGGACAGGGCTACGAGCAGTACTTC
D: TRBD2; size: -; J: TRBJ2-5; V: TRBV6-1; CDR3: CASSDGTSGRAKRETQYF; DNA: TGTGCCAGCAGTGACGGGACTAGCGGGAGGGCAAAGCGAGAGACCCAGTACTTC
D: -; size: many; J: TRBJ2-3; V: TRBV12-3/TRBV12-4; CDR3: CASSPGYDTQYF; DNA: TGTGCCAGCAGTCCGGGTTACGATACGCAGTATTTT
D: -; size: -; J: TRBJ2-5; V: TRBV6-5; CDR3: CASSYSTGEGETQCF; DNA: TGTGCCAGTAGTTACTCGACAGGGGAGGGAGAGACCCAGTGCTTC
D: -; size: -; J: TRBJ2-1; V: TRBV7-9; CDR3: CASSARDSGLLNEQFF; DNA: TGTGCCAGCAGCGCCCGGGACAGCGGGCTCCTCAATGAGCAGTTCTTC
D: -; size: -; J: TRBJ2-1; V: TRBV24-1; CDR3: CSAPPRFF; DNA: TGCAGTGCTCCCCCCCGGTTCTTC
D: -; size: -; J: TRBJ1-3; V: TRBV6-5; CDR3: CASSPLDSTSGNTIYF; DNA: TGTGCCAGCTCACCACTCGACAGCACCTCTGGAAACACCATATATTTT
D: -; size: many; J: TRBJ2-7; V: TRBV7-9; CDR3: CASGNYEQYF; DNA: TGTGCCAGCGGGAACTACGAGCAGTACTTC
D: -; size: many; J: TRBJ2-4; V: TRBV9; CDR3: CASSTTGMSKNIQYF; DNA: TGTGCCAGCAGCACCACAGGGATGTCCAAAAACATTCAGTACTTC
D: -; size: -; J: TRBJ2-1; V: TRBV10-3; CDR3: CAISEGQNSNQQFF; DNA: TGTGCCATCAGTGAGGGACAGAATAGCAATCAGCAGTTCTTC
D: -; size: many; J: TRBJ2-1; V: TRBV28; CDR3: CASSPGEYNEQFF; DNA: TGTGCCAGCAGCCCAGGGGAATACAATGAGCAGTTCTTC
D: -; size: few; J: TRBJ2-7; V: TRBV2; CDR3: CASRDNIYEQYF; DNA: TGTGCCAGCCGGGACAATATTTACGAGCAGTACTTC
D: -; size: many; J: TRBJ1-1; V: TRBV7-2; CDR3: CASSLARGSTEAFF; DNA: TGTGCCAGCAGCTTAGCAAGGGGTTCGACTGAAGCTTTCTTT
D: TRBD2; size: -; J: TRBJ2-5; V: TRBV7-2; CDR3: CASSRTSGGGETQYF; DNA: TGTGCCAGCAGCAGGACTAGCGGGGGGGGTGAGACCCAGTACTTC
D: -; size: -; J: TRBJ2-3; V: TRBV20-1; CDR3: CSASGRGSYNEQYF; DNA: TGCAGTGCTAGCGGCCGGGGCTCCTACAATGAGCAGTATTTT
D: TRBD2; size: -; J: TRBJ2-3; V: TRBV5-1; CDR3: CASSLLTSASTDTQYF; DNA: TGCGCCAGCAGCTTACTGACTAGCGCCAGCACAGATACGCAGTATTTT
D: -; size: -; J: TRBJ2-3; V: TRBV6-4; CDR3: CASSDSGSTDTQYF; DNA: TGTGCCAGCAGTGACTCGGGCAGCACAGATACGCAGTATTTT
D: TRBD2; size: -; J: TRBJ2-7; V: TRBV20-1; CDR3: CSASGTSGIYEQYF; DNA: TGCAGTGCTAGCGGGACTAGCGGGATCTACGAGCAGTACTTC
D: TRBD1; size: -; J: TRBJ1-5; V: TRBV19; CDR3: CASRTGVDQPQHF; DNA: TGTGCCAGTAGGACAGGGGTTGACCAGCCCCAGCATTTT
D: -; size: many; J: TRBJ1-5; V: TRBV5-1; CDR3: CASSLDGNQPQHF; DNA: TGCGCCAGCAGCTTGGACGGAAATCAGCCCCAGCATTTT
D: -; size: -; J: TRBJ1-5; V: TRBV28; CDR3: CANRGEKRQPQHF; DNA: TGTGCCAACAGAGGAGAGAAACGTCAGCCCCAGCATTTT
D: -; size: -; J: TRBJ2-3; V: TRBV24-1; CDR3: CATSAQLGAGTDTQYF; DNA: TGTGCCACCAGTGCCCAATTGGGGGCAGGCACAGATACGCAGTATTTT
D: TRBD1; size: once; J: TRBJ2-2; V: TRBV20-1; CDR3: CSAPGQANTGELFF; DNA: TGCAGTGCCCCGGGACAGGCGAACACCGGGGAGCTGTTTTTT
D: TRBD2; size: -; J: TRBJ2-2; V: TRBV20-1; CDR3: CSATLAGTGELFF; DNA: TGCAGTGCTACCCTAGCGGGCACCGGGGAGCTGTTTTTT
D: -; size: few; J: TRBJ1-5; V: TRBV2; CDR3: CASGSRQHQPQHF; DNA: TGTGCCAGCGGCAGCAGACAGCATCAGCCCCAGCATTTT
D: TRBD1; size: many; J: TRBJ1-5; V: TRBV27; CDR3: CASSSTGGATQPQHF; DNA: TGTGCCAGCAGTTCGACAGGGGGCGCGACTCAGCCCCAGCATTTT
D: TRBD2; size: -; J: TRBJ2-1; V: TRBV19; CDR3: CTSSIPPAGGGNEQFF; DNA: TGTACCAGTAGTATCCCCCCGGCGGGAGGGGGCAATGAGCAGTTCTTC
D: -; size: -; J: TRBJ1-2; V: TRBV29-1; CDR3: CSVEWGDTQYFGYTF; DNA: -
D: -; size: many; J: TRBJ2-1; V: TRBV6-6; CDR3: CASSYGPHEQFF; DNA: TGTGCCAGCAGTTATGGCCCGCATGAGCAGTTCTTC
D: -; size: many; J: TRBJ2-2; V: TRBV15; CDR3: CATRGRANTGELFF; DNA: TGTGCCACCCGAGGTAGGGCGAACACCGGGGAGCTGTTTTTT
D: -; size: -; J: TRBJ1-4; V: TRBV12-3/TRBV12-4; CDR3: CASRPGLGSIDLFF; DNA: TGTGCCAGCAGACCGGGACTGGGATCGATCGACCTGTTTTTT
D: -; size: -; J: TRBJ2-7; V: TRBV4-3; CDR3: CASSQVWGIAGEEQYF; DNA: TGCGCCAGCAGCCAAGTATGGGGGATAGCCGGAGAGGAGCAGTACTTC
D: TRBD1; size: -; J: TRBJ2-2; V: TRBV7-2; CDR3: CASSWTGVSGELFF; DNA: TGTGCCAGCAGCTGGACAGGGGTGTCCGGGGAGCTGTTTTTT
D: TRBD2; size: many; J: TRBJ2-5; V: TRBV5-1; CDR3: CASSGSGGTETQYF; DNA: TGCGCCAGCAGCGGGAGCGGGGGGACGGAGACCCAGTACTTC
D: -; size: many; J: TRBJ2-3; V: TRBV6-6; CDR3: CASSYRVDTQYF; DNA: TGTGCCAGCAGTTACCGAGTAGATACGCAGTATTTT
D: -; size: many; J: TRBJ2-3; V: TRBV13; CDR3: CASSPRSSIGTQYF; DNA: TGTGCCAGCAGCCCCCGGTCGAGTATCGGTACGCAGTATTTT
D: -; size: -; J: TRBJ1-2; V: TRBV5-5; CDR3: CASSLTGSDLSYTF; DNA: TGTGCCAGCAGCTTGACAGGGTCGGACCTTAGCTACACCTTC
D: -; size: -; J: TRBJ2-3; V: TRBV7-2; CDR3: CASSPWRGDTQYF; DNA: TGTGCCAGCAGCCCTTGGCGAGGTGATACGCAGTATTTT
D: TRBD2; size: -; J: TRBJ2-1; V: TRBV15; CDR3: CATSSSGTSNNEQFF; DNA: TGTGCCACCAGCAGTTCCGGGACTAGCAACAATGAGCAGTTCTTC
D: TRBD1; size: many; J: TRBJ2-1; V: TRBV5-5; CDR3: CASSLTGAIYNEQFF; DNA: TGTGCCAGCAGCTTGACAGGGGCAATCTACAATGAGCAGTTCTTC
D: TRBD1; size: -; J: TRBJ1-5; V: TRBV20-1; CDR3: CSARPGTGGNQPQHF; DNA: TGCAGTGCTAGACCCGGGACAGGAGGCAATCAGCCCCAGCATTTT
D: TRBD2; size: few; J: TRBJ2-3; V: TRBV30; CDR3: CAWSVLAGTDTQYF; DNA: TGTGCCTGGAGTGTACTAGCGGGCACAGATACGCAGTATTTT
D: TRBD1; size: many; J: TRBJ2-2; V: TRBV4-1; CDR3: CASSQARGGYTGELFF; DNA: TGCGCCAGCAGCCAAGCCCGAGGGGGCTACACCGGGGAGCTGTTTTTT
D: -; size: -; J: TRBJ2-3; V: TRBV5-4; CDR3: CASSQYTDTQYF; DNA: TGTGCCAGCAGTCAATACACAGATACGCAGTATTTT
D: TRBD1; size: many; J: TRBJ2-1; V: TRBV3-1; CDR3: CASSQGWGTGGNEQFF; DNA: TGTGCCAGCAGCCAAGGATGGGGGACAGGAGGCAATGAGCAGTTCTTC
D: TRBD2; size: many; J: TRBJ2-2; V: TRBV19; CDR3: CASRLAGVAGELFF; DNA: TGTGCCAGTAGACTAGCGGGAGTAGCCGGGGAGCTGTTTTTT